One sample yielded the 27 T cell receptor beta chains listed below, sequenced in a study of regulatory T cells in long-lasting Graves disease (dated by TCRdb to the early 2020s). Receptors were amplified or captured by multiplex PCR. Sequenced on an Illumina HiSeq 4000. CDR3 regions were amplified by Arm-PCR with iRepertoire HTBI primers to construct TCR beta libraries. TCRdb trimmed public reads at Q25 via fastp, called clones via MiXCR and kept in-frame beta chains. Identical CDR3 protein sequences are pooled into one entry, listed with their most common genes and DNA. Present in this sample are some 370,000 distinct CDR3 sequences, about 10% of which were seen just once. The ten largest clones represent over 15% of the sample. The label giving this sample's time point can be read as: newly diagnosed GD, antithyroid drugs for less than 3 months. RNA was extracted from PBMCs in TRIzol for both TCR sequencing and RNA sequencing.

These same data were also listed under a study on T cells in Graves' hyperthyroidism and ophthalmopathy.

Sequences were derived from peripheral blood mononuclear cells (PBMCs), sampled at new diagnosis, from a patient treated with antithyroid drugs. The receptor source for this set is a woman aged 18-29 years with Graves disease. Donor details come from another sample of the same person, matched by shared clones.

This clonotype was counted many times. One end of the junction varies from germline; a read error may be responsible. The V gene is TRBV27, the J gene TRBJ1-4; the D is unclear. This CDR3 has 16 residues. Per germline, CDR1 MNHEY and CDR2 SMNVEV (reference sequence). Here the CDR3 DNA reads TGTGCCAGCAGTCTATCCGCCCGGGAAAGTAGTGAAAAACTGTTTTTT. It specifies CASSLSARESSEKLFF. The full variable domain, in which reference TRBV27 and TRBJ1-4 provide the parts outside the CDR3, is EAQVTQNPRYLITVTGKKLTVTCSQNMNHEYMSWYRQDPGLGLRQIYYSMNVEVTDKGDVPEGYKVSRKEKRNFPLILESPSPNQTSLYFCASSLSARESSEKLFFGSGTQLSVL.

This clonotype was seen many times. This sequence joins TRBV6-1 and TRBJ1-6, with D possibly being TRBD1 (6 bases). Germline V gives CDR1 MNHNS, CDR2 SASEGT. Trimming shortened V by 6 bases and J by 9 bases, and 15 bases separated the two germline ends. The CDR3 runs 14 residues. The CDR3 is CASRSTGIGSPLHF. DNA of the CDR3: TGTGCCAGCAGGTCGACAGGAATCGGTTCACCCCTCCACTTT.

The chain's CDR3 is CASRKKGQRVYGYTF. CDR3 nucleotide sequence: TGTGCCAGCCGGAAGAAGGGACAGCGAGTCTATGGCTACACCTTC. V and J are TRBV27 and TRBJ1-2; 7 nucleotides align to TRBD1. V lost 8 bases and J lost 4; bases outside the gene matches: 13. CDR3 length: 15 residues. Germline V gene sequence: CDR1 MNHEY, CDR2 SMNVEV (reference sequence).

Note on this clonotype: A clone one base away is much larger, so this may be a read error. V and J are TRBV6-5 and TRBJ1-5; D is undetermined. The germline V gene has CDR1 MNHEY and CDR2 SVGAGI. This CDR3 comprises 15 residues. The CDR3 here is CASSYRFTNNQSQHF. The CDR3 DNA follows: TGTGCCAGCAGTTATCGGTTTACAAACAATCAGTCCCAGCATTTT.

This clonotype was counted many times. J is TRBJ1-5 and V is TRBV20-1, with D uncertain. The CDR3 contains 13 residues. Germline V gene sequence: CDR1 DFQATT, CDR2 SNEGSKA (reference sequence). Trimming removed 5 bases from V and 1 base from J, with 9 bases in between. CDR3 in amino acids: CSADTESNQPQHF. In nucleotides, the CDR3 is TGCAGTGCTGATACAGAGAGCAATCAGCCCCAGCATTTT.

This clonotype was seen many times. The chain employs TRBV6-1 and TRBJ2-1, with TRBD2 identical over 9 bases. The CDR3 is 15 residues long. V lost 4 bases to trimming and J lost 6 bases; unmatched junction nucleotides: 7. Germline CDR1 and CDR2: MNHNS and SASEGT. In DNA, the CDR3 is TGTGCCAGCAGTGGGTTAGCGGGGGCCACCAATGAGCAGTTCTTC. It yields the protein CASSGLAGATNEQFF.

The table lists this clonotype with many counts. The J gene is TRBJ1-1, the V gene TRBV12-3 or TRBV12-4, with 8 bases that match TRBD1. CDR3 length equals 13 residues. Trimming cost V 7 bases and J 5 bases; bases outside gene matches: 6. The CDR3, as DNA: TGTGCCAGCAATCGACAGGGGAGGACTGAAGCTTTCTTT. Residues: CASNRQGRTEAFF.

This clonotype was seen repeatedly, ten times or more. This rearrangement joins TRBV6-2 or TRBV6-3 to TRBJ2-7; TRBD1 matches 9 bases. V dropped 6 bases and J dropped 2; count of bases not matched to a gene: 8. Looked up from germline, CDR1 is MNHEY and CDR2 is SVGEGT. This CDR3 spans 15 amino acids. The CDR3 DNA reads as TGTGCCAGCAGCGTCGGGACAGGGTTTACCTACGAGCAGTACTTC. Its protein product is CASSVGTGFTYEQYF.

Details on this clonotype: This clone may be a read error of a much larger clone one base away. This chain connects TRBV7-3 to TRBJ2-5; possible D gene TRBD2, 6 bases. The end of the DNA fits TRBJ2-1 better, so the J call may be wrong. The CDR3 sequence is 16 residues long. Per the germline V gene, CDR1 is SGHTA and CDR2 is FQGTGA. CDR3 region: CASSLETVVAGRRQFF. DNA for the CDR3: TGTGCCAGCAGCTTAGAAACTGTAGTCGCGGGACGCAGGCAGTTCTTC.

The rearrangement joins TRBV4-2 to TRBJ2-2; perhaps TRBD2 as D (5 bases). Trimming stripped 2 bases from V and 1 base from J, with 8 bases between. This CDR3 comprises 15 residues. CDR1 LGHNA and CDR2 YNFKEQ come from the germline V gene. The CDR3 coding sequence is TGTGCCAGCAGCCAAACCGAGGGGAACACCGGGGAGCTGTTTTTT. It translates to CASSQTEGNTGELFF.

V gene TRBV4-1 combines with J gene TRBJ2-1, with D maybe TRBD2 (6 bases). Trimming took off 4 bases at V and 7 bases at J, with 35 bases between the two ends. This CDR3 spans 21 amino acids. Germline V gives CDR1 MGHRA, CDR2 YSYEKL. Here the CDR3 reads CASSPTGGDSRQISLWNEQFF. CDR3 DNA: TGCGCCAGCAGCCCCACCGGCGGGGACTCGCGACAAATCTCATTGTGGAATGAGCAGTTCTTC.

This clonotype has a count of ten or more. The chain joins TRBV11-2 to TRBJ2-7, with D maybe TRBD2 (5 bases). V shed 0 bases and J shed 11 bases, with 11 bases lying between them. Germline CDR1 and CDR2: SGHAT and FQNNGV. The CDR3 extends over 12 amino acids. The CDR3 loop is CASSLESSSKYF. In DNA, the CDR3 is TGTGCCAGCAGCTTAGAAAGCTCTAGCAAGTACTTC.

At least ten counts were recorded for this clonotype. The V gene is TRBV7-2, the J gene TRBJ2-7; D is ambiguous. CDR3 length: 14 amino acids. V shed 4 bases and J shed 6 bases, with 16 bases lying between them. The germline V gene encodes CDR1 SGHTA and CDR2 FQGNSA. The CDR3 here is CASSSTLAVTEQYF. CDR3 coding DNA: TGTGCCAGCAGCTCCACCCTCGCGGTTACCGAGCAGTACTTC.

Turning to this clonotype: A much larger clonotype is one base distant, so this may be a read error. This chain links TRBV6-2 or TRBV6-3 with TRBJ2-1; TRBD1 aligns across 8 bases. The CDR3 loop spans 15 amino acids. Germline-derived CDR1 and CDR2 are MNHEY and SVGEGT. The CDR3 sequence is CASSFGRGHSNEQLF. In nucleotides, the CDR3 is TGTGCCAGCAGTTTCGGCAGGGGGCATTCGAATGAGCAGCTCTTC.

About this clonotype: Being one base from a much bigger clone, this may be a read error. The chain employs TRBV9 and TRBJ2-1, with TRBD1 matching over 8 bases. The CDR3 runs 13 residues. Germline assignment: CDR1 SGDLS and CDR2 YYNGEE. V lost 4 bases and J lost 8; bases outside the gene matches: 5. Here the CDR3 DNA reads TGTGCCAGCAGCCGGACAGGGAGCTATGAGCAGTTCTTC. The encoded protein is CASSRTGSYEQFF.

This clonotype was seen a handful of times. A much larger clone differs by one base, so this may be a read error. Because the CDR3's place on the DNA is in doubt, the DNA is left out and the CDR3 is given as listed by TCRdb. The chain couples TRBV29-1 to TRBJ2-1; no check of the table's D call, TRBD2, against the DNA was made. In germline, CDR1 is SQVTM, CDR2 ANQGSEA. The CDR3 has 13 amino acids, counting both end residues. The chain's CDR3 is CSEWGSGNNERFF.

This clonotype has a handful of counts. This chain uses TRBV6-5 with TRBJ2-6; unclear D gene. Germline V gene lookup returns CDR1 MNHEY and CDR2 SVGAGI. The V gene lost 2 bases and the J gene lost 0 bases, with 14 bases spanning the gap. The CDR3 spans 18 residues. CDR3 sequence (DNA): TGTGCCAGCAGTTACCCTCCTGTTCACAGCTCTGGGGCCAACGTCCTGACTTTC. As protein: CASSYPPVHSSGANVLTF.

This clonotype has a handful of counts. The chain joins TRBV19 to TRBJ2-1, with 10 positions matching TRBD2. With 3 bases clipped from V and 6 bases from J, the junction kept 2 bases outside the gene matches. The CDR3 covers 14 residues. CDR1 is LNHDA, CDR2 SQIVND, per germline (reference sequence). The CDR3 bases are TGTGCCAGTAGTATGAGCGGGAGGGCCAATGAGCAGTTCTTC. Protein sequence: CASSMSGRANEQFF.

The V and J genes are TRBV19 and TRBJ1-2; D unresolved. CDR3 length: 16 residues. Trimming removed 5 bases from V and 5 bases from J, with 21 bases in between. Germline V gene sequence: CDR1 LNHDA, CDR2 SQIVND (reference sequence). The CDR3 spells CASSPSYPSPTYGYTF. The DNA for the CDR3 is TGTGCCAGTAGTCCATCCTACCCATCACCCACGTATGGCTACACCTTC.

This clonotype has a count of ten or more. The rearrangement uses TRBV20-1 and TRBJ2-3; no firm D call. Germline-derived CDR1 and CDR2 are DFQATT and SNEGSKA (reference sequence). Trimming shortened V by 2 bases and J by 0 bases, and 9 bases separated the two germline ends. This CDR3 comprises 14 residues. The CDR3 spells CSARSVSSTDTQYF. In DNA form, the CDR3 reads TGCAGTGCTAGAAGTGTCTCTAGCACAGATACGCAGTATTTT.

This clonotype showed up many times. The chain carries TRBV5-1 and TRBJ2-1; the D gene is possibly TRBD2 (6 bases). CDR1 is SGHRS, CDR2 YFSETQ, per germline. The V and J ends lost 3 bases and 3 bases respectively, with 19 bases between them. The CDR3 is made up of 17 amino acids. The CDR3 DNA sequence: TGCGCCAGCAGCTGGGCTCGTGGCGGAGGGGTCTACAATGAGCAGTTCTTC. It is translated as CASSWARGGGVYNEQFF. Using reference TRBV5-1 and TRBJ2-1 for the parts outside the CDR3, the full variable domain is KAGVTQTPRYLIKTRGQQVTLSCSPISGHRSVSWYQQTPGQGLQFLFEYFSETQRNKGNFPGRFSGRQFSNSRSEMNVSTLELGDSALYLCASSWARGGGVYNEQFFGPGTRLTVL.

This clonotype was seen many times. The chain employs TRBV18 and TRBJ2-7, with D uncertain. This CDR3 comprises 13 residues. CDR1 and CDR2 (germline): KGHSH, LQKENI. Trimming removed 6 bases from V and 6 bases from J, with 15 bases in between. The CDR3 DNA reads TGTGCCAGCTCGCCTCAGGTGCCTGGCGAGCAGTACGTC. This sequence encodes CASSPQVPGEQYV.

This clonotype was seen ten or more times. The V call is TRBV15, the J call TRBJ2-1, with 8 positions matching TRBD2. Per the germline V gene, CDR1 is LNHNV and CDR2 is YYDKDF (reference sequence). The CDR3 has 15 residues. The V and J ends lost 1 base and 9 bases, in that order; junction bases with no gene match: 8. The CDR3 here is CATSRAGTRTGEQFF. The CDR3 nucleotides read TGTGCCACCAGCAGAGCGGGGACTAGAACGGGTGAGCAGTTCTTC.

This clonotype was seen repeatedly, ten times or more. This chain joins TRBV28 and TRBJ1-1; D gene uncertain. CDR1 is MDHEN and CDR2 is SYDVKM in the germline V gene. The V gene lost 2 bases and the J gene lost 2 bases, with 3 bases spanning the gap. The length of the CDR3 is 12 residues. The CDR3 is CASSLPNTEAFF. The CDR3, as DNA: TGTGCCAGCAGTTTACCAAACACTGAAGCTTTCTTT.

In DNA, the CDR3 is TGTGCCACCAGCAGGTCCAGGGAGTATAGCAATCAGCCCCAGCATTTT. It codes for CATSRSREYSNQPQHF. This chain uses TRBV15 with TRBJ1-5; a weak D match, TRBD1 (5 bases). The CDR3 has 16 residues. Per the germline V gene, CDR1 is LNHNV and CDR2 is YYDKDF (reference sequence). Deletions cut 3 bases from V and 0 bases from J, with 12 bases between.

This clonotype has a count of ten or more. Germline and junction disagree at one end, which may indicate a read error. The chain uses TRBV16 and TRBJ1-4; D call uncertain. Germline assignment: CDR1 KGHSY and CDR2 FQNENV. The CDR3 contains 12 residues. The DNA for the CDR3 is TGTGCCAGCAGCCAATACAGCAGTTGGAAGCTTTTT. Its translation is CASSQYSSWKLF.

This clonotype was detected ten times or more. CDR3 loop: CASRATGPYGYTF. The CDR3 nucleotides are TGTGCCAGCAGGGCGACAGGGCCCTATGGCTACACCTTC. V and J are TRBV2 and TRBJ1-2; 7 bases agree with TRBD1. Germline CDR1 is SNHLY and CDR2 is FYNNEI. There are 13 residues in the CDR3. The V segment lost 6 bases and the J segment 4 bases; nucleotides outside the gene matches: 5.